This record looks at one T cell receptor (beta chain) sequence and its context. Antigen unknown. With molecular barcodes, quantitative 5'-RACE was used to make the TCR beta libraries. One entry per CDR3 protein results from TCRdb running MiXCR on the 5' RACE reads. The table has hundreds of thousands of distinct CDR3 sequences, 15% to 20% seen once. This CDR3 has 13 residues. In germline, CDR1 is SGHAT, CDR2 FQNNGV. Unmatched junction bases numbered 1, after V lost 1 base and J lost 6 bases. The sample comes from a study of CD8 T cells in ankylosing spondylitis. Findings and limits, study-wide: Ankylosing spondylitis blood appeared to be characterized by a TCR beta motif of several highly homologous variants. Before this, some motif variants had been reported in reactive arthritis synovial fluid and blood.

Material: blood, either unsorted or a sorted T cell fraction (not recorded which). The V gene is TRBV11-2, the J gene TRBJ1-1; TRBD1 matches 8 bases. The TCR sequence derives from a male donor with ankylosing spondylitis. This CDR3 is CASSLVTGAEAFF. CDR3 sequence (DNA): TGTGCCAGCAGCTTAGTGACAGGGGCTGAAGCTTTCTTT.